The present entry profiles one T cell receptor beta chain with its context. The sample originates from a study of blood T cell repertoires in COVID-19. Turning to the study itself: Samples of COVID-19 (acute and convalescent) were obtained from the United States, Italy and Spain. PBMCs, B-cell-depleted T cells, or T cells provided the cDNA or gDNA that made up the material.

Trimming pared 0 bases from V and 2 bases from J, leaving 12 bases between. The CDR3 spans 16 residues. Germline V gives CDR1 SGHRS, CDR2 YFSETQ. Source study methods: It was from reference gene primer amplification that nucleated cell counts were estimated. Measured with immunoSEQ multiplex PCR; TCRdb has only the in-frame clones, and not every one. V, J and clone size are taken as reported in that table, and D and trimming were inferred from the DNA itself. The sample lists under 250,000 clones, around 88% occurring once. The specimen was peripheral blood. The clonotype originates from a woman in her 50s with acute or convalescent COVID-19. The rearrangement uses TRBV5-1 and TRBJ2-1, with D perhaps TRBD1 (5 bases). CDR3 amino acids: CASSLGYQQAYNEQFF. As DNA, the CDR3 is TGCGCCAGCAGCTTGGGGTACCAACAGGCCTACAATGAGCAGTTCTTC.